The T cell receptor beta chain described here comes from a study of STAT5B mutations in CD4+ large granular lymphocyte leukemia. Points from the study as a whole: Compared with healthy controls (2/35), patient top clones favored TRBV06 (8/27).

The CDR3 has 14 amino acids. The V end lost 4 bases, the J end lost 6 bases, and 14 bases lay between the germline ends. The germline V gene encodes CDR1 LNHNV and CDR2 YYDKDF (reference sequence). This clone has a handful of counts. What it binds is unknown. Source study methods: The detection floor for productive clonotype frequency was 2.59 x 10-5. Assay: immunoSEQ multiplex PCR; the TCRdb copy retains only in-frame clones and omits some. That table supplies the V and J calls and clone size; D and trimming were determined from the DNA. The sample has over 30,000 clones; 81% are singletons. The material sequenced was CD4+ T cells from blood buffy coats. V and J are TRBV15 and TRBJ2-3, with a tentative D call TRBD1 (6 bases). This TCR was recovered from a human donor in good health. The CDR3 loop reads CATSIQGTQDTQYF. The CDR3 nucleotides read TGTGCCACCAGCATACAGGGAACCCAGGATACGCAGTATTTT.